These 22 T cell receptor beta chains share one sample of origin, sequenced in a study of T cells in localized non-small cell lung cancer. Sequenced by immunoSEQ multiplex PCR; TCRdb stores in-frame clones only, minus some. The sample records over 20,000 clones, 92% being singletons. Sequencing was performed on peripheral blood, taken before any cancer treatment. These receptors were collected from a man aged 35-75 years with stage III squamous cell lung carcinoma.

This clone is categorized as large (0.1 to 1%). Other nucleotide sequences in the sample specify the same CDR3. This CDR3 is CASSRDRNYGYTF. CDR3 nucleotide sequence: TGTGCCAGCAGTCGGGACCGAAACTATGGCTACACCTTC. This chain connects TRBV6-4 to TRBJ1-2; TRBD1 is a possible D gene (5 bases). Germline V gene data show CDR1 as MRHNA and CDR2 as SNTAGT. The CDR3 spans 13 residues. Between the trimmed V and J ends, which lost 5 bases and 2 bases, there was a span of 9 bases.

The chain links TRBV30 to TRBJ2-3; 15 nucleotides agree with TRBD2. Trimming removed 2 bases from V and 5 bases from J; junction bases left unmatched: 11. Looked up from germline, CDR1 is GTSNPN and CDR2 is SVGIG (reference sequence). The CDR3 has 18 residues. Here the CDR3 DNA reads TGTGCCTGGAGTCCGACCTACAGGGGACTAGCGGGAGGAGATACGCAGTATTTT. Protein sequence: CAWSPTYRGLAGGDTQYF. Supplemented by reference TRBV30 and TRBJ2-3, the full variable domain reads SQTIHQWPATLVQPVGSPLSLECTVEGTSNPNLYWYRQAAGRGLQLLFYSVGIGQISSEVPQNLSASRPQDRQFILSSKKLLLSDSGFYLCAWSPTYRGLAGGDTQYFGPGTRLTVL.

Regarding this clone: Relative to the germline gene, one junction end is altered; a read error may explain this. This CDR3 is CASSLWGSGRQGTQYF. The DNA for the CDR3 is TGTGCCAGCAGCTTATGGGGGTCCGGGAGGCAAGGGACCCAGTACTTC. V is TRBV7-9 and J is TRBJ2-5, with 7 bases lining up with TRBD2. Looked up from germline, CDR1 is SEHNR and CDR2 is FQNEAQ (reference sequence). The CDR3 consists of 16 residues.

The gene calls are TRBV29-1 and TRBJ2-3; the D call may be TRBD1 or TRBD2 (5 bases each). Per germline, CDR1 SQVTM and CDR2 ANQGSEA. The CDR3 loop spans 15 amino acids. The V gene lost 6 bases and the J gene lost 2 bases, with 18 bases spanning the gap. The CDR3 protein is CSVRTRGPDTDTQYF. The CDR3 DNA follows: TGCAGCGTGAGAACCCGGGGCCCCGACACAGATACGCAGTATTTT.

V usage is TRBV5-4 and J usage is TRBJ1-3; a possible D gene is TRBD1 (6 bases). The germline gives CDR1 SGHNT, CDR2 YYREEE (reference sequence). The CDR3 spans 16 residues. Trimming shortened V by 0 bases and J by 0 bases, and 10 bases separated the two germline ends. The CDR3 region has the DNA TGTGCCAGCAGCTTGGCAGGGGACCTCTCTGGAAACACCATATATTTT. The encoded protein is CASSLAGDLSGNTIYF.

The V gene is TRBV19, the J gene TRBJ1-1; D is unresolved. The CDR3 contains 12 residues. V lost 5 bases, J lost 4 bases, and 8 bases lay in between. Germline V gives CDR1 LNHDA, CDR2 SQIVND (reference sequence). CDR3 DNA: TGTGCCAGTAGTCGAGCGGGCACTGAAGCTTTCTTT. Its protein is CASSRAGTEAFF.

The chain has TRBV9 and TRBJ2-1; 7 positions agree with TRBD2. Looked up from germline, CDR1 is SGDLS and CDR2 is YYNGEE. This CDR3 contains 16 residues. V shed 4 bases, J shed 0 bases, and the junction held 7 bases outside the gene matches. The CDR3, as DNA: TGTGCCAGCAGCCCGTCACCTAGCGGCTCCTACAATGAGCAGTTCTTC. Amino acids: CASSPSPSGSYNEQFF. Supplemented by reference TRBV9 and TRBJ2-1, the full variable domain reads DSGVTQTPKHLITATGQRVTLRCSPRSGDLSVYWYQQSLDQGLQFLIQYYNGEERAKGNILERFSAQQFPDLHSELNLSSLELGDSALYFCASSPSPSGSYNEQFFGPGTRLTVL.

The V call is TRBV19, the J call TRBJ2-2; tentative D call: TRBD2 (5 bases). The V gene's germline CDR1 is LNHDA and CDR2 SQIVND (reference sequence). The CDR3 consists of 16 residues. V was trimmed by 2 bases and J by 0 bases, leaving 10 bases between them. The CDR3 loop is CASSIRGPPNTGELFF. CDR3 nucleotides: TGTGCCAGTAGTATAAGAGGGCCACCGAACACCGGGGAGCTGTTTTTT.

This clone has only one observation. CDR3 sequence reads: CASSDRDRGETQYF. CDR3 nucleotide sequence: TGTGCCAGCAGCGACCGAGACAGGGGCGAGACCCAGTACTTC. J is TRBJ2-5 and V is TRBV7-6; 8 bases line up with TRBD1. The CDR3 is 14 residues long. The germline gives CDR1 SGHVS, CDR2 FNYEAQ. V shed 5 bases, J shed 5 bases, and the junction held 7 bases outside the gene matches. The full variable domain, with the rest looked up from reference TRBV7-6 and TRBJ2-5, is GAGVSQSPRYKVTKRGQDVALRCDPISGHVSLYWYRQALGQGPEFLTYFNYEAQQDKSGLPNDRFSAERPEGSISTLTIQRTEQRDSAMYRCASSDRDRGETQYFGPGTRLLVL.

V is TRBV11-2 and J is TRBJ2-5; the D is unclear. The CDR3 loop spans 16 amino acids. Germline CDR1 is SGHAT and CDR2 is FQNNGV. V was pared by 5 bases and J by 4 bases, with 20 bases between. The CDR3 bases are TGTGCCAGCAGCCCCATGGGCCCACAAATCTTAGAGACCCAGTACTTC. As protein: CASSPMGPQILETQYF. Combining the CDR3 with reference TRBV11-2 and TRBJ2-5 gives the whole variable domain EAGVAQSPRYKIIEKRQSVAFWCNPISGHATLYWYQQILGQGPKLLIQFQNNGVVDDSQLPKDRFSAERLKGVDSTLKIQPAKLEDSAVYLCASSPMGPQILETQYFGPGTRLLVL.

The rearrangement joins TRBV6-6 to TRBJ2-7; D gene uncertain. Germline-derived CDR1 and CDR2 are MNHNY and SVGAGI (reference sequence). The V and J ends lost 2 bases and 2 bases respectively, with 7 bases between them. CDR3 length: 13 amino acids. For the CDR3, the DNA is TGTGCCAGCAGTTACCAGGTTACCTACGAGCAGTACTTC. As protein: CASSYQVTYEQYF.

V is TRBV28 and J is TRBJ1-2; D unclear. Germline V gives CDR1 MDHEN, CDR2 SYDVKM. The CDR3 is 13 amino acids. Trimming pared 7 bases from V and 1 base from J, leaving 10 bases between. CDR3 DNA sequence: TGTGCCAGCAACGCCGGGAATAACTATGGCTACACCTTC. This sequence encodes CASNAGNNYGYTF.

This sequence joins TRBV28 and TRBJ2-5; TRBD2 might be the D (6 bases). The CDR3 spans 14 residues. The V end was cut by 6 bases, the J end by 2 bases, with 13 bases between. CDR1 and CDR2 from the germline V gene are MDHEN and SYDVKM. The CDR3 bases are TGTGCCAGCAGGGGGACTTCAGGGCAAGAGACCCAGTACTTC. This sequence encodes CASRGTSGQETQYF.

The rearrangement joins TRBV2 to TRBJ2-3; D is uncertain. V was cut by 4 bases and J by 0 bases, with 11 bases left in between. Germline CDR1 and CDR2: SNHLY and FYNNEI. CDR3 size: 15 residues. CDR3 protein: CASSGGRSSTDTQYF. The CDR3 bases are TGTGCCAGCAGTGGTGGCAGATCTAGCACAGATACGCAGTATTTT.

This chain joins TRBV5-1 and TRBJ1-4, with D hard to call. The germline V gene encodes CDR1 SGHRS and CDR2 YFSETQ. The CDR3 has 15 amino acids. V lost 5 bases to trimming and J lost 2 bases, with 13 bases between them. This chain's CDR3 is CASRSTTATNEKLFF. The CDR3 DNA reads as TGCGCCAGCAGATCGACTACAGCCACTAATGAAAAACTGTTTTTT. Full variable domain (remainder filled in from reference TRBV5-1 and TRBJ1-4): KAGVTQTPRYLIKTRGQQVTLSCSPISGHRSVSWYQQTPGQGLQFLFEYFSETQRNKGNFPGRFSGRQFSNSRSEMNVSTLELGDSALYLCASRSTTATNEKLFFGSGTQLSVL.

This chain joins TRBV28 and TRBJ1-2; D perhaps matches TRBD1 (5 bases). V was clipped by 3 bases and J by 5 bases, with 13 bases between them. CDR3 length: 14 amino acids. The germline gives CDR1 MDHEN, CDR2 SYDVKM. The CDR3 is CASSLWGSGYGYTF. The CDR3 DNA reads TGTGCCAGCAGTTTGTGGGGGAGTGGGTATGGCTACACCTTC.

The CDR3 loop reads CASSLATGTIYF. CDR3 nucleotide sequence: TGTGCCAGCAGCTTAGCTACGGGAACCATATATTTT. This chain links TRBV7-9 with TRBJ1-3, with D hard to call. The germline V gene has CDR1 SEHNR and CDR2 FQNEAQ (reference sequence). V was clipped by 0 bases and J by 10 bases, with 7 bases between them. This CDR3 region has 12 residues.

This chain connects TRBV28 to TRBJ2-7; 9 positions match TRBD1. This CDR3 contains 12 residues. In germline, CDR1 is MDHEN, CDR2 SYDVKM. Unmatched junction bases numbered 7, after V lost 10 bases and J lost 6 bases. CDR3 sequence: CATKTGGGEQYF. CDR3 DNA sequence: TGTGCCACCAAAACAGGGGGCGGCGAGCAGTACTTC.

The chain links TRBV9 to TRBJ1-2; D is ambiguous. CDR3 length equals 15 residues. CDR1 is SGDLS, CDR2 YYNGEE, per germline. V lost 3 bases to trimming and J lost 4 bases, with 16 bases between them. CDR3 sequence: CASSASVGNGYGYTF. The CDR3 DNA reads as TGTGCCAGCAGCGCCTCGGTCGGAAACGGCTATGGCTACACCTTC.

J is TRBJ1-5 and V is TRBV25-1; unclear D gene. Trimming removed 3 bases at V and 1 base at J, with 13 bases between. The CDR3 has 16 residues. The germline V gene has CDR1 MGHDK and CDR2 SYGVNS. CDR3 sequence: CASSDRAAGSNQPQHF. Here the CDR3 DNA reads TGTGCCAGCAGTGATAGGGCAGCCGGGAGCAATCAGCCCCAGCATTTT.

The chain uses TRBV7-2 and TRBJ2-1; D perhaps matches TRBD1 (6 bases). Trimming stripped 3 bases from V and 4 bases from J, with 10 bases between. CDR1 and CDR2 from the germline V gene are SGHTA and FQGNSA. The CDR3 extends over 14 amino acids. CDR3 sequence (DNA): TGTGCCAGCAGCTTCCCCGACAGGTACAATGAGCAGTTCTTC. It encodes CASSFPDRYNEQFF.

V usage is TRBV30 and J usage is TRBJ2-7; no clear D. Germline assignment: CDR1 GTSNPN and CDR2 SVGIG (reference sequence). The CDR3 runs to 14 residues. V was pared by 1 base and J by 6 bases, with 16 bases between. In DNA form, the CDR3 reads TGTGCCTGGAGTGGCCTCGGGCAAACCACCGAGCAGTACTTC. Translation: CAWSGLGQTTEQYF.